One sample yielded the 32 T cell receptor beta chains listed below, sequenced in a study of T cells after yellow fever vaccination. Each CDR3 protein is one row after TCRdb ran MiXCR on the 5' RACE reads. The table has fewer than 400,000 distinct CDR3 sequences, roughly 10% seen once; the top ten hold 3% to 4%. This sample comprised CD4+ T cells sorted from PBMCs, obtained 45 days after the yellow fever booster vaccination. These receptors all stem from a man aged 18 to 30 who received the YFV17D yellow fever vaccine.

This clonotype was detected ten times or more. This chain joins TRBV9 and TRBJ2-3; 12 bases agree with TRBD2. CDR3 length equals 15 residues. Trimming removed 2 bases from V and 4 bases from J; junction bases left unmatched: 2. Germline V gene data show CDR1 as SGDLS and CDR2 as YYNGEE. CDR3 region: CASSVLAGGADTQYF. CDR3 in DNA: TGTGCCAGCAGCGTCCTAGCGGGGGGGGCAGATACGCAGTATTTT.

V gene TRBV7-2 combines with J gene TRBJ2-7, with D uncertain. CDR1 is SGHTA, CDR2 FQGNSA, per germline. The CDR3 loop spans 15 amino acids. The V gene lost 4 bases and the J gene lost 0 bases, with 13 bases spanning the gap. CDR3 sequence (DNA): TGTGCCAGCAGCTCTTCGACACCCTACTCCTACGAGCAGTACGTC. This gives the protein CASSSSTPYSYEQYV.

This clonotype was seen many times. The chain has TRBV6-2 or TRBV6-3 and TRBJ2-7; TRBD1 agrees at 8 bases. Trimming removed 7 bases from V and 5 bases from J; junction bases left unmatched: 13. The CDR3 sequence is 15 residues long. Germline CDR1 MNHEY, CDR2 SVGEGT. The CDR3 loop reads CASTRTGPPSDEQYF. As DNA, the CDR3 is TGTGCCAGCACCCGGACAGGGCCCCCTTCTGACGAGCAGTACTTC.

The sample holds a few counts of this clonotype. The chain recombines TRBV27 with TRBJ2-7; 7 bases map to TRBD1. The CDR3 is 15 residues long. Per the germline V gene, CDR1 is MNHEY and CDR2 is SMNVEV (reference sequence). Germline trimming cut 3 bases from V and 2 bases from J; bases unmatched to any gene: 7. The CDR3, as DNA: TGTGCCAGCAGTTTTGCCTTGGACAGGACCTACGAGCAGTACTTC. This codes for CASSFALDRTYEQYF.

The genes are TRBV7-4 and TRBJ2-3; 12 bases fit TRBD2. V dropped 3 bases and J dropped 0; count of bases not matched to a gene: 19. This CDR3 region has 22 residues. The germline V gene encodes CDR1 SGHVT and CDR2 SQSDAQ. The CDR3 DNA sequence: TGTGCCAGCAGCTTGTCGTCTAGTTCGACTAGCGGGGGACACGATAGCACAGATACGCAGTATTTT. Its protein is CASSLSSSSTSGGHDSTDTQYF.

This clonotype was detected a few times. V is TRBV6-1 and J is TRBJ2-5, with TRBD2 identical over 10 bases. CDR1 is MNHNS, CDR2 SASEGT, per germline. V shed 7 bases, J shed 5 bases, and the junction held 10 bases outside the gene matches. The CDR3 consists of 15 residues. The CDR3 spells CASTQGLAGVETQYF. CDR3 nucleotides: TGTGCCAGCACCCAGGGGCTAGCGGGGGTTGAGACCCAGTACTTC.

This clonotype came up many times. The chain has TRBV10-3 and TRBJ2-6; no clear D gene. With 3 bases removed from V and 0 bases from J, the gap between germline ends came to 12 bases. Germline lookup yields CDR1 ENHRY and CDR2 SYGVKD. The CDR3 is made up of 17 amino acids. CDR3 DNA: TGTGCCATCAGTGACGAACCCGTATTCTCTGGGGCCAACGTCCTGACTTTC. Its translation is CAISDEPVFSGANVLTF.

To note about this clonotype: Mismatch with germline at one junction end may stem from a read error. The chain's CDR3 is CASSKAGTETQYF. In nucleotides, the CDR3 is TGTGCCAGCAGTAAAGCGGGGACTGAGACCCAGTACTTC. The chain uses TRBV6-1 and TRBJ2-5; 7 nucleotides align to TRBD2. CDR3 length equals 13 residues. Germline CDR1 and CDR2: MNHNS and SASEGT.

This clonotype was recorded a few times. The chain joins TRBV18 to TRBJ1-6; 9 bases map to TRBD1. The CDR3 sequence is 14 residues long. The germline V gene encodes CDR1 KGHSH and CDR2 LQKENI. Losses at the gene ends were 5 bases for V and 10 bases for J; bases not matched to a gene: 6. This CDR3 reads CASSARTGESPLHF. The CDR3, as DNA: TGTGCCAGCTCAGCACGGACAGGGGAATCACCCCTCCACTTT.

This clonotype appeared many times. The chain couples TRBV28 to TRBJ2-2; D not certain. The ends were cut back, 4 bases at V and 7 bases at J, with 1 base in the middle. This CDR3 region has 10 residues. Germline V gives CDR1 MDHEN, CDR2 SYDVKM. The CDR3 loop is CASSYGELFF. The DNA of the CDR3 is TGTGCCAGCAGTTACGGGGAGCTGTTTTTT.

Only a few counts were recorded for this clonotype. The chain recombines TRBV5-1 with TRBJ1-1; D might be TRBD1 (6 bases). V gave up 3 bases and J gave up 0 bases, with 9 bases separating them. Germline-derived CDR1 and CDR2 are SGHRS and YFSETQ. The CDR3 contains 14 residues. The CDR3 sequence: CASSSDRLNTEAFF. The CDR3 coding sequence is TGCGCCAGCAGCTCGGACAGACTGAACACTGAAGCTTTCTTT.

V usage is TRBV5-4 and J usage is TRBJ1-2; 7 positions agree with TRBD1. Germline V gene data show CDR1 as SGHNT and CDR2 as YYREEE (reference sequence). Losses at the gene ends were 2 bases for V and 0 bases for J; bases not matched to a gene: 1. CDR3 length: 14 amino acids. The CDR3 DNA follows: TGTGCCAGCAGCTTCGACAGGGCTAACTATGGCTACACCTTC. Amino acids: CASSFDRANYGYTF.

Many counts were recorded for this clonotype. This rearrangement joins TRBV29-1 to TRBJ2-3; D remains unclear. Germline V gene sequence: CDR1 SQVTM, CDR2 ANQGSEA. Trimming took 6 bases from V and 3 from J, leaving 7 bases between them. This CDR3 comprises 11 residues. For the CDR3, the DNA is TGCAGCGTGATGAGTACAGATACGCAGTATTTT. Its translation is CSVMSTDTQYF.

This clonotype has ten or more counts. The genes are TRBV5-1 and TRBJ1-6, with 7 bases lining up with TRBD1. The CDR3 extends over 16 amino acids. The germline V gene has CDR1 SGHRS and CDR2 YFSETQ. V lost 3 bases to trimming and J lost 7 bases; unmatched junction nucleotides: 10. Here the CDR3 reads CASSSQGDIRNSPLHF. As DNA, the CDR3 is TGCGCCAGCAGCTCGCAGGGGGACATAAGAAATTCACCCCTCCACTTT. Complete variable domain (other parts from reference TRBV5-1 and TRBJ1-6): KAGVTQTPRYLIKTRGQQVTLSCSPISGHRSVSWYQQTPGQGLQFLFEYFSETQRNKGNFPGRFSGRQFSNSRSEMNVSTLELGDSALYLCASSSQGDIRNSPLHFGNGTRLTVT.

This clonotype was detected only a few times. CDR3 DNA sequence: TGTGCCAGCAGTTCCGGAGGAATGTGGGCTGAAGCTTTCTTT. Protein: CASSSGGMWAEAFF. The genes are TRBV28 and TRBJ1-1; D unresolved. This CDR3 has 14 amino acids. Germline-derived CDR1 and CDR2 are MDHEN and SYDVKM. Trimming pared 4 bases from V and 6 bases from J, leaving 15 bases between.

There are a few counts of this clonotype. This sequence joins TRBV10-3 and TRBJ2-3; TRBD1 might be the D (6 bases). Trimming took 7 bases from V and 1 from J, leaving 9 bases between them. CDR1 ENHRY and CDR2 SYGVKD come from the germline V gene. The CDR3 contains 13 residues. CDR3 nucleotide sequence: TGTGCCATCACAGGGGTCGGCACAGATACGCAGTATTTT. This translates into CAITGVGTDTQYF.

There are a few counts of this clonotype. This chain uses TRBV5-1 with TRBJ2-3; the match to TRBD2 covers 14 bases. V lost 4 bases, J lost 5 bases, and 9 bases stayed unmatched. Germline V gives CDR1 SGHRS, CDR2 YFSETQ. The CDR3 has 17 residues. The chain's CDR3 is CASSLTSGGAVGDTQYF. CDR3 coding DNA: TGCGCCAGCAGCCTGACTAGCGGGGGGGCCGTTGGAGATACGCAGTATTTT. Supplemented by reference TRBV5-1 and TRBJ2-3, the full variable domain reads KAGVTQTPRYLIKTRGQQVTLSCSPISGHRSVSWYQQTPGQGLQFLFEYFSETQRNKGNFPGRFSGRQFSNSRSEMNVSTLELGDSALYLCASSLTSGGAVGDTQYFGPGTRLTVL.

This rearrangement joins TRBV9 to TRBJ1-5; TRBD1 might be the D (5 bases). This CDR3 is 14 amino acids long. The V and J ends lost 0 bases and 5 bases respectively, with 9 bases between them. The germline V gene encodes CDR1 SGDLS and CDR2 YYNGEE. The chain's CDR3 is CASSVGGSDQPQHF. The CDR3 coding sequence is TGTGCCAGCAGCGTAGGGGGGTCGGATCAGCCCCAGCATTTT.

This sequence joins TRBV27 and TRBJ2-2; a weak D match, TRBD2 (5 bases). V lost 2 bases to trimming and J lost 1 base, with 8 bases between them. The CDR3 covers 15 residues. Germline-derived CDR1 and CDR2 are MNHEY and SMNVEV (reference sequence). The CDR3 bases are TGTGCCAGCAGTTTAAGAGGGATGAACACCGGGGAGCTGTTTTTT. This gives the protein CASSLRGMNTGELFF.

J is TRBJ2-7 and V is TRBV12-3 or TRBV12-4; possibly TRBD1 or TRBD2 for D (5 bases each). The CDR3 consists of 15 residues. V was cut by 8 bases and J by 2 bases, with 19 bases left in between. The CDR3 loop reads CASCRGARDAYEQYF. The CDR3 region has the DNA TGTGCCAGCTGCCGCGGAGCCAGGGACGCCTACGAGCAGTACTTC.

This clonotype was seen more than once but under ten times. The germline gene is not matched at one end of the junction; a read error may be the cause. This chain connects TRBV4-1 to TRBJ2-7, with 9 bases lining up with TRBD2. Germline V CDR1 and CDR2: MGHRA, YSYEKL. CDR3 length: 16 residues. The CDR3 DNA follows: TGCGCCAGCAGCCTTCAGGGGACGGGACTAGCCGGCGAGCAGGACTTC. This codes for CASSLQGTGLAGEQDF.

The J gene is TRBJ2-5, the V gene TRBV12-3 or TRBV12-4; a possible D gene is TRBD1 (6 bases). With 3 bases removed from V and 4 bases from J, the gap between germline ends came to 12 bases. The CDR3 spans 14 residues. Here the CDR3 DNA reads TGTGCCAGCAGTTTCAATCAGGGGCCAGAGACCCAGTACTTC. It codes for CASSFNQGPETQYF.

There are a few counts of this clonotype. V gene TRBV10-3 combines with J gene TRBJ2-6, with 7 positions matching TRBD2. There are 17 residues in the CDR3. Germline trimming cut 4 bases from V and 0 bases from J; bases unmatched to any gene: 6. CDR1 is ENHRY and CDR2 is SYGVKD in the germline V gene. The CDR3 is CAISGRGVNSGANVLTF. CDR3 DNA: TGTGCCATCAGTGGACGGGGGGTAAACTCTGGGGCCAACGTCCTGACTTTC.

This clonotype appeared a few times. This rearrangement joins TRBV9 to TRBJ2-3; 12 bases are a match to TRBD2. V lost 0 bases to trimming and J lost 6 bases; unmatched junction nucleotides: 8. Germline lookup yields CDR1 SGDLS and CDR2 YYNGEE. CDR3 size: 17 residues. CDR3 coding DNA: TGTGCCAGCAGCGTAGGGGCTAGCGGGGGGGCATCGGATACGCAGTATTTT. The encoded protein is CASSVGASGGASDTQYF. The whole variable domain, filled in from reference TRBV9 and TRBJ2-3, reads DSGVTQTPKHLITATGQRVTLRCSPRSGDLSVYWYQQSLDQGLQFLIQYYNGEERAKGNILERFSAQQFPDLHSELNLSSLELGDSALYFCASSVGASGGASDTQYFGPGTRLTVL.

The chain is built from TRBV5-1 and TRBJ2-7; 8 bases map to TRBD2. Per the germline V gene, CDR1 is SGHRS and CDR2 is YFSETQ. V lost 1 base to trimming and J lost 2 bases; unmatched junction nucleotides: 5. This CDR3 has 15 amino acids. The CDR3 coding sequence is TGCGCCAGCAGCTTGTGGCGGGGGGAAACCTACGAGCAGTACTTC. This sequence encodes CASSLWRGETYEQYF.

V and J are TRBV6-4 and TRBJ1-2; D is ambiguous. This CDR3 region has 14 residues. The germline CDR1 and CDR2 sequences are MRHNA and SNTAGT. V lost 7 bases and J lost 8, with 20 bases in between. CDR3 sequence (DNA): TGTGCCAGCAACCCCAACCCGGGGTTGAGCGGCTACACCTTC. As protein: CASNPNPGLSGYTF.

This clonotype was recorded a few times. The J gene is TRBJ2-7, the V gene TRBV6-5; 7 positions match TRBD1. Trimming at V came to 4 bases and at J to 0 bases, leaving 3 bases not matched to a gene. The germline gives CDR1 MNHEY, CDR2 SVGAGI. CDR3 size: 14 residues. CDR3 in DNA: TGTGCCAGCAGTTCGACAGGGAGCTCCTACGAGCAGTACGTC. Encoded protein: CASSSTGSSYEQYV.

The DNA for the CDR3 is TGCGCCAGCAGCTGGGACACATCGAACACTGAAGCTTTCTTT. Protein sequence: CASSWDTSNTEAFF. The chain is built from TRBV5-1 and TRBJ1-1; D perhaps matches TRBD1 (6 bases). The germline V and J ends were trimmed by 3 bases and 1 base, with 10 bases remaining between them. The CDR3 has 14 amino acids. Germline loops: CDR1 SGHRS, CDR2 YFSETQ.

The J gene is TRBJ1-6, the V gene TRBV2; D remains ambiguous. Per germline, CDR1 SNHLY and CDR2 FYNNEI. V lost 7 bases to trimming and J lost 7 bases, with 11 bases between them. The CDR3 sequence is 13 residues long. CDR3 sequence reads: CASTVLPNSPLHF. DNA of the CDR3: TGTGCCAGCACGGTCCTCCCGAATTCACCCCTCCACTTT.

This clonotype was observed a few times. This chain connects TRBV28 to TRBJ2-7, with 7 positions matching TRBD1. The V gene end was trimmed by 8 bases and the J gene end by 5 bases; junction bases not matched to a gene: 3. CDR3 length: 11 amino acids. Germline CDR1 is MDHEN and CDR2 is SYDVKM. The CDR3, as DNA: TGTGCCAGCCCAGGGGGAGACGAGCAGTACGTC. This encodes CASPGGDEQYV.

This clonotype was counted a few times. The V call is TRBV5-1, the J call TRBJ1-1; D remains ambiguous. The V end lost 3 bases, the J end lost 1 base, and 10 bases lay between the germline ends. Germline CDR1 SGHRS, CDR2 YFSETQ. The CDR3 is 14 amino acids. CDR3 in DNA: TGCGCCAGCAGCTCTGAACCCAGGAACACTGAAGCTTTCTTT. This gives the protein CASSSEPRNTEAFF.

The chain recombines TRBV20-1 with TRBJ2-1; the match to TRBD1 covers 9 bases. Germline trimming cut 5 bases from V and 7 bases from J; bases unmatched to any gene: 9. This CDR3 has 14 residues. Germline CDR1 reads DFQATT; CDR2 reads SNEGSKA (reference sequence). CDR3 in DNA: TGCAGTGCTGCAAGGCACAGGGGGCGGAATGAGCAGTTCTTC. It specifies CSAARHRGRNEQFF.